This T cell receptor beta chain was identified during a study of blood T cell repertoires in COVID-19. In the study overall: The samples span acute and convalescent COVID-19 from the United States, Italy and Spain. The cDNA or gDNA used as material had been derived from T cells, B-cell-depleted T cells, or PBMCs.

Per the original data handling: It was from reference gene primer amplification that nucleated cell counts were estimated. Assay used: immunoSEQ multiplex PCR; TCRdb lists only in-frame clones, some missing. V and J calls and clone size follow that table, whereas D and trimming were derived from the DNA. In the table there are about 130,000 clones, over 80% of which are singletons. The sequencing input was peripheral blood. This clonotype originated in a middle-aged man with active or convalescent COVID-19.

CDR3 nucleotide sequence: TGTGCCAGCAGCACTTCCGGGACAGATTTCGAAAAACTGTTTTTT. It encodes CASSTSGTDFEKLFF. The gene calls are TRBV6-5 and TRBJ1-4, with 7 bases matching TRBD1. Per the germline V gene, CDR1 is MNHEY and CDR2 is SVGAGI. The V gene end was trimmed by 6 bases and the J gene end by 8 bases; junction bases not matched to a gene: 12. CDR3 length: 15 residues.